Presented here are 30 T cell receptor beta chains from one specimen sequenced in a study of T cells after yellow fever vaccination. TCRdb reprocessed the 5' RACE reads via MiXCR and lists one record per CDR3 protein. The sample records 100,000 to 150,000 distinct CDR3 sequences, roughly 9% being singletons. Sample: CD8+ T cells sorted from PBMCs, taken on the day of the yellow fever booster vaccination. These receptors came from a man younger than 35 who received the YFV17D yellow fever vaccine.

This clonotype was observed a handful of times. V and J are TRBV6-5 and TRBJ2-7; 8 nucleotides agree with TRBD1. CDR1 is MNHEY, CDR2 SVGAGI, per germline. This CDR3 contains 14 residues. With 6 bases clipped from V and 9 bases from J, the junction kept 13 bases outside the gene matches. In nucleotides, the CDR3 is TGTGCCAGCAGGGAGGACAGGGTGAGGGGGGCGCAGTACGTC. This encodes CASREDRVRGAQYV.

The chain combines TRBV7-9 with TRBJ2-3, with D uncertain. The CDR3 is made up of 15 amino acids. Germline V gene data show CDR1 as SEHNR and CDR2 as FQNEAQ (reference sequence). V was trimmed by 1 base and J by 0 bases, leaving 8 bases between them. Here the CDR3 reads CASSLGGLSTDTQYF. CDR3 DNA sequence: TGTGCCAGCAGCTTAGGTGGCCTGAGCACAGATACGCAGTATTTT.

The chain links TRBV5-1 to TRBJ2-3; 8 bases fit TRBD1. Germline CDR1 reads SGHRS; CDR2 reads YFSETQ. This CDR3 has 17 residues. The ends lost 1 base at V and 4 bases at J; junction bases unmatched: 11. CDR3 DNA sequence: TGCGCCAGCAGCTTGATAGGACAGGGACAACCTCCAGATACGCAGTATTTT. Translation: CASSLIGQGQPPDTQYF.

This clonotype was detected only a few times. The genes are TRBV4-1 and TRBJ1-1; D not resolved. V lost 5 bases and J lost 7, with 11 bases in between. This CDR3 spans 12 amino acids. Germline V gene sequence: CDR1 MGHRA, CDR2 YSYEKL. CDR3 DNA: TGCGCCAGCAGCGACCGAGCCCATGAAGCTTTCTTT. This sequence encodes CASSDRAHEAFF.

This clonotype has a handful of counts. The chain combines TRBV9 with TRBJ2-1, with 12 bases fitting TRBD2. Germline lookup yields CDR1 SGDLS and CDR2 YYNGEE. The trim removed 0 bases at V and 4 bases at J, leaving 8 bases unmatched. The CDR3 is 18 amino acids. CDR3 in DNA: TGTGCCAGCAGCGTAGCTCCTAGCGGGGGGGCGAAGTACAATGAGCAGTTCTTC. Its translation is CASSVAPSGGAKYNEQFF.

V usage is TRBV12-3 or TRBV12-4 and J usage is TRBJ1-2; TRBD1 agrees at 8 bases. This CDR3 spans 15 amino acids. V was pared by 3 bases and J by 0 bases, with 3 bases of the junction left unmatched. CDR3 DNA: TGTGCCAGCAGTTTCGGACAGGGAGCTAACTATGGCTACACCTTC. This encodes CASSFGQGANYGYTF.

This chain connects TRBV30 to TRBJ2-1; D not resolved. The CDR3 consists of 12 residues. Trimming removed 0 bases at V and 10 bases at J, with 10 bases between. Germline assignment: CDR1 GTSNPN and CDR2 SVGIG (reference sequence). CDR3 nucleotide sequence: TGTGCCTGGAGTGTCTCCGAGCGAGAGCAGTTCTTC. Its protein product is CAWSVSEREQFF.

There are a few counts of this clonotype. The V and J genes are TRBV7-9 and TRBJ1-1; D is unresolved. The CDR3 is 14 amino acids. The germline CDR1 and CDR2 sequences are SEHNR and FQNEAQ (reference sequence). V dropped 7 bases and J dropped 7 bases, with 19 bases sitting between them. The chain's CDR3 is CASTTEPDVYEAFF. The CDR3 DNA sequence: TGTGCCAGCACCACAGAACCCGACGTCTATGAAGCTTTCTTT.

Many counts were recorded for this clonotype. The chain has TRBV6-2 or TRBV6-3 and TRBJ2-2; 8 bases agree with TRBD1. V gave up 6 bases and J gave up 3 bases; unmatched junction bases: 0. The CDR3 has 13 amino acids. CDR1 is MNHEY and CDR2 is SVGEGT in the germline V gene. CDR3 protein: CASRTGDTGELFF. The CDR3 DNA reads TGTGCCAGCAGGACAGGGGACACCGGGGAGCTGTTTTTT.

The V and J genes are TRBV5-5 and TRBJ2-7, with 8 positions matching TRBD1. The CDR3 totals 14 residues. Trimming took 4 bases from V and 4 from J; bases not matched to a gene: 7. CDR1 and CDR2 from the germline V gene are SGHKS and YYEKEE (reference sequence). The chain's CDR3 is CASSLQGASYEQYV. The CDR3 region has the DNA TGTGCCAGCAGCCTCCAGGGGGCCTCGTACGAGCAGTACGTC.

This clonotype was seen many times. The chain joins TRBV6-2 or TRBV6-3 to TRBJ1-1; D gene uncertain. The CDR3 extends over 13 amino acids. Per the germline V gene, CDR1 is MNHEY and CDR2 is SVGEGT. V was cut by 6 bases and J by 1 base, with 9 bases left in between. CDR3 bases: TGTGCCAGCAGCTTAAATTGGAACACTGAAGCTTTCTTT. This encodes CASSLNWNTEAFF.

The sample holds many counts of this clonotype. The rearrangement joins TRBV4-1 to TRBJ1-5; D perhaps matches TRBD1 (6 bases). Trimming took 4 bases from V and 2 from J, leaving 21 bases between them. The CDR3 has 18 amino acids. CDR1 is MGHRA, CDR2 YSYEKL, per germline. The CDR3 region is CASSPHAWGRNGNQPQHF. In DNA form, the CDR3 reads TGCGCCAGCAGCCCTCACGCCTGGGGGCGTAACGGCAATCAGCCCCAGCATTTT.

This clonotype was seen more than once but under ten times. The CDR3 region has the DNA TGTGCCAGCAGCTTAAGGACAGGGGGCTATGGCTACACCTTC. It specifies CASSLRTGGYGYTF. The gene calls are TRBV7-2 and TRBJ1-2; 10 bases match TRBD1. J lost 4 bases, V lost 2 bases, and 1 base had no gene match. The CDR3 totals 14 residues. Germline V gene sequence: CDR1 SGHTA, CDR2 FQGNSA.

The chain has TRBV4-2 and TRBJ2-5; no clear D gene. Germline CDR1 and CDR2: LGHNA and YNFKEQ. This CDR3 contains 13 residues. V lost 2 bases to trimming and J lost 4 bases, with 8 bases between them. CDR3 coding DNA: TGTGCCAGCAGCCAATGGGTCGGAGAGACCCAGTACTTC. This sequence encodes CASSQWVGETQYF.

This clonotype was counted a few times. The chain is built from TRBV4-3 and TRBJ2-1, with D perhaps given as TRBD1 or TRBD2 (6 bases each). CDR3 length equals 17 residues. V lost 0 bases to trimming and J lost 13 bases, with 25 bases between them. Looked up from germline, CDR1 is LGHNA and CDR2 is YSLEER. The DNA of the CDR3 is TGCGCCAGCAGCCAAGATCGTGGGGCCGGGGGACTGGGGGCACAGTTCTTC. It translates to CASSQDRGAGGLGAQFF.

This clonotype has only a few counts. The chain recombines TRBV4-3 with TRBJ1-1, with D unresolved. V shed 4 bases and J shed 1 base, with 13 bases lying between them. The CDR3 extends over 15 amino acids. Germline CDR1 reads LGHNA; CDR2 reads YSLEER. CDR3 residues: CASSLYRGSNTEAFF. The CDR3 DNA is TGCGCCAGCAGCCTATACCGGGGATCGAACACTGAAGCTTTCTTT.

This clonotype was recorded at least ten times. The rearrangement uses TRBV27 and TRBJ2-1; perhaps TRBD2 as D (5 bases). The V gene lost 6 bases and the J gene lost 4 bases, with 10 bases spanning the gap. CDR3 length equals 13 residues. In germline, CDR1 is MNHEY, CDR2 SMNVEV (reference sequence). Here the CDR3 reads CASRGGGYNEQFF. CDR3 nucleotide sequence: TGTGCCAGCAGAGGAGGAGGATACAATGAGCAGTTCTTC.

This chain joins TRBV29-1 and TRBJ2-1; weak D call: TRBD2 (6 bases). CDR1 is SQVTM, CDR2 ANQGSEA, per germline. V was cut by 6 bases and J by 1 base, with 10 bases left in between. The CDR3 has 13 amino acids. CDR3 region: CSVPGGSYNEQFF. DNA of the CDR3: TGCAGCGTCCCCGGGGGTTCCTACAATGAGCAGTTCTTC.

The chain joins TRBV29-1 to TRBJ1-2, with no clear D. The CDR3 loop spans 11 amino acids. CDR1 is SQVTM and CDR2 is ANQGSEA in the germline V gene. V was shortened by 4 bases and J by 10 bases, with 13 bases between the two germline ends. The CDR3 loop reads CSVAEGPVYTF. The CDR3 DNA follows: TGCAGCGTTGCGGAGGGTCCGGTCTACACCTTC.

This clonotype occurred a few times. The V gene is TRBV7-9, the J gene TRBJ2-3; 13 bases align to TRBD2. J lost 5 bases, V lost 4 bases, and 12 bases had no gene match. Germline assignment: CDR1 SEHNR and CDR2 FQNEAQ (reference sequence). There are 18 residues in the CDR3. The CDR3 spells CASSSTSGGASIVDTQYF. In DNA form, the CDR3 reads TGTGCCAGCAGCTCCACTAGCGGGGGGGCATCGATCGTAGATACGCAGTATTTT.

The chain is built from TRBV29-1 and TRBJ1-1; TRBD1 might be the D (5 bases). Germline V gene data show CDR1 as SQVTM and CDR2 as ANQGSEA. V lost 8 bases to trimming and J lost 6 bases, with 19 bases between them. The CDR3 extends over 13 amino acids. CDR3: CSSRRGVGAEAFF. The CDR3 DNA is TGCAGCTCGCGAAGAGGGGTTGGAGCTGAAGCTTTCTTT.

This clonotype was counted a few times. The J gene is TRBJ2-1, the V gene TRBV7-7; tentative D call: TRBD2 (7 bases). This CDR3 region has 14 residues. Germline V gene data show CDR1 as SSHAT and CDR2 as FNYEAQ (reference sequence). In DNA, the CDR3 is TGTGCTAGCGGCCCGGGGGGCGCCTACAATGAGCAGTTCTTC. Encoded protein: CASGPGGAYNEQFF.

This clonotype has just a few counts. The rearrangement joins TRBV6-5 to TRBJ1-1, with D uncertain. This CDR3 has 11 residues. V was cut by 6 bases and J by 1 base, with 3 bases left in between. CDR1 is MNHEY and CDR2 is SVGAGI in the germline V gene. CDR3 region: CASRSNTEAFF. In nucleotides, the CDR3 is TGTGCCAGCAGATCGAACACTGAAGCTTTCTTT.

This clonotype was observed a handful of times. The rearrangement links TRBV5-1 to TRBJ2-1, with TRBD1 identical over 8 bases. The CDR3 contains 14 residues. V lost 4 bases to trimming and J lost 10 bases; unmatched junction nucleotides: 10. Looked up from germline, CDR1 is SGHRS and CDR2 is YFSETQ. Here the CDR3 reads CASSPAQGAREQFF. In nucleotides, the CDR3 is TGCGCCAGCAGCCCGGCCCAGGGGGCAAGAGAGCAGTTCTTC.

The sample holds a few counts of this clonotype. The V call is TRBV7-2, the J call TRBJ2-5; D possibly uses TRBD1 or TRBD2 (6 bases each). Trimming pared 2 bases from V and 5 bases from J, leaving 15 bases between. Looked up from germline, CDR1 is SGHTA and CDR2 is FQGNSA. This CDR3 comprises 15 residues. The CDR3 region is CASSLFWGALETQYF. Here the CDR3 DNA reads TGTGCCAGCAGCTTATTTTGGGGGGCGCTTGAGACCCAGTACTTC.

The CDR3 region is CASVGSTGGNSPLHF. DNA for the CDR3: TGTGCCAGCGTAGGGTCGACAGGGGGTAATTCACCCCTCCACTTT. This rearrangement joins TRBV6-5 to TRBJ1-6; 9 bases fit TRBD1. Germline V gives CDR1 MNHEY, CDR2 SVGAGI. Trimming took 8 bases from V and 6 from J; bases not matched to a gene: 8. The CDR3 is 15 residues long.

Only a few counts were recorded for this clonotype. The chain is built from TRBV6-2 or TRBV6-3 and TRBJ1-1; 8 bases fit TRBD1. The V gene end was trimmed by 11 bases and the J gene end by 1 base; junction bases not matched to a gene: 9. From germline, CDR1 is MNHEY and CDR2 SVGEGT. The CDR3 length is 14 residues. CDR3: CAVYAGGPNTEAFF. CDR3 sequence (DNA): TGTGCCGTCTACGCAGGGGGCCCGAACACTGAAGCTTTCTTT.

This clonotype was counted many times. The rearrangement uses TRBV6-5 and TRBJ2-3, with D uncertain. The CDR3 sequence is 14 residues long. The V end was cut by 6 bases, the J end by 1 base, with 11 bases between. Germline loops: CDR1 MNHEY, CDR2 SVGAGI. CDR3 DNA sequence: TGTGCCAGCAGCCCCAGTGGCGGCACAGATACGCAGTATTTT. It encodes CASSPSGGTDTQYF.

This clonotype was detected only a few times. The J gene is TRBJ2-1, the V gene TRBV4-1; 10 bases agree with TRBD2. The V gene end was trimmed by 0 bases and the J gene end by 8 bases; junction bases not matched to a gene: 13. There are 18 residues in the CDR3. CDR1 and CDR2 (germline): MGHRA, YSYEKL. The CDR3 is CASSQETESGGARYEQFF. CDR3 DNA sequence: TGCGCCAGCAGCCAAGAGACGGAGAGCGGGGGGGCCCGGTATGAGCAGTTCTTC.

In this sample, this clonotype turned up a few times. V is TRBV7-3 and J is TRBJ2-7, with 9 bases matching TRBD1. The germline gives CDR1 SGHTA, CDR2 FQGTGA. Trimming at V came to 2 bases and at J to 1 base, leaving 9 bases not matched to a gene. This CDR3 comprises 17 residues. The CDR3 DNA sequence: TGTGCCAGCAGCTTAGGTACAGGGGGCTTTGTTTCCTACGAGCAGTACTTC. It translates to CASSLGTGGFVSYEQYF.